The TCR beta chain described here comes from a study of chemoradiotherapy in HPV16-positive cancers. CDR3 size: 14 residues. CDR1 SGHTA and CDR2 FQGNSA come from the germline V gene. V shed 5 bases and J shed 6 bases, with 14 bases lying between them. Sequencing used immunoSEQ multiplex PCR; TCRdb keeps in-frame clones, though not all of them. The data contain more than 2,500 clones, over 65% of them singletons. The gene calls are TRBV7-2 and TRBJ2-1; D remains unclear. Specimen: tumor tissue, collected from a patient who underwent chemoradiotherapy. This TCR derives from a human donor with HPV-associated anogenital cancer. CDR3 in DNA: TGTGCCAGCAGCCAAGGTGAGGCTCTCAATGAGCAGTTCTTC. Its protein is CASSQGEALNEQFF.